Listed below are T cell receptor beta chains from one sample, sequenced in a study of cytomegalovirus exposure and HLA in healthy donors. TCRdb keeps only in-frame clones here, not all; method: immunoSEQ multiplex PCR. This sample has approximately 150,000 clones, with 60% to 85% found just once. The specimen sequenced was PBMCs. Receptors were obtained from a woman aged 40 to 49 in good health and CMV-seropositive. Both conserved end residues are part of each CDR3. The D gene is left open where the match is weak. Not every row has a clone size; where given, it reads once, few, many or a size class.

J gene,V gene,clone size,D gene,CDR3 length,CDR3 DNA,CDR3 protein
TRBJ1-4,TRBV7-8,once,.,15,TGTGCCAGCAGCTCCGACAGACCAACTAATGAAAAACTGTTTTTT,CASSSDRPTNEKLFF
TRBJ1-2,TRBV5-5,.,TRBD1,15,TGTGCCAGCAGCTTGGGGGGCCAGGGGGCGCATGGCTACACCTTC,CASSLGGQGAHGYTF
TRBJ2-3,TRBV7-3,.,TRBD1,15,TGTGCCAGCAGCCCCGGGACAGGGGGACTAAATACGCAGTATTTT,CASSPGTGGLNTQYF
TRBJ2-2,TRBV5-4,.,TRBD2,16,TGTGCCAGCAGCCGGAAGGGCGGGGGAAACACCGGGGAGCTGTTTTTT,CASSRKGGGNTGELFF
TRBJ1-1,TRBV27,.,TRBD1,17,TGTGCCAGCAGTTACTCCCGCGGACAGGGGGCTAGGACTGAAGCTTTCTTT,CASSYSRGQGARTEAFF
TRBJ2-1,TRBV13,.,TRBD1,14,TGTGCCAGCAGCTACAGGGGGCCTTTTACTGAGCAGTTCTTC,CASSYRGPFTEQFF
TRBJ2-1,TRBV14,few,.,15,TGTGCCAGCAGCCAAGATTCTTCCGGGGGGCGGGAGCAGTTCTTC,CASSQDSSGGREQFF
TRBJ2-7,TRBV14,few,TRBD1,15,TGTGCCAGCAGCCGACAGGGGTCAATCTTCTACGAGCAGTACTTC,CASSRQGSIFYEQYF
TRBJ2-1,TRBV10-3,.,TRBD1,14,TGTGCCATCAGTGAGGGGACAGGGGAATACCAACAGTTCTTC,CAISEGTGEYQQFF
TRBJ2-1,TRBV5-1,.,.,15,TGCGCCTCCCAGGACGGGAGCAGCTCCTACAATGAGCAGTTCTTC,CASQDGSSSYNEQFF
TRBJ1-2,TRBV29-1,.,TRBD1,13,TGCAGCGTCGACCCCGACAGGGGGCGTTATCATACCTTC,CSVDPDRGRYHTF
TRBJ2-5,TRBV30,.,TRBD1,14,TGTGCCTGGAGCCTGGACAGGAGTCAAGAGACCCAGTACTTC,CAWSLDRSQETQYF
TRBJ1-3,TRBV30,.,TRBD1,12,TGTGCCTGGAGGACAGGGGGAAACACCATATATTTT,CAWRTGGNTIYF
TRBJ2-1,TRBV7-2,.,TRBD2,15,TGTGCCAGCAGCCCGAGCGGGGGGCAGGGCACTGAGCAGTTCTTC,CASSPSGGQGTEQFF
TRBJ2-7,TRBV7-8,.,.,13,TGTGCCAGCAGCTTATCCGCGGGGAACGAGCAGTACTTC,CASSLSAGNEQYF
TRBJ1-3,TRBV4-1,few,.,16,TGCGCCAGCAGCCAAGATCGGACTGCCTCTGGAAACACCATATATTTT,CASSQDRTASGNTIYF
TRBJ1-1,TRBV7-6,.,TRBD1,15,TGTGCCAGCAGCTTAACAGGGGTGGGGAACACTGAAGCTTTCTTT,CASSLTGVGNTEAFF